This TCR beta chain stems from a study of blood T cell repertoires in COVID-19. For the study at large: COVID-19 samples, acute and convalescent, were from the United States, Italy and Spain. Sources were T cells, B-cell-depleted T cells, or PBMCs; the material itself was cDNA or gDNA.

TCRdb's copy holds only in-frame clones and misses some; the assay was immunoSEQ multiplex PCR. The sample lists 98,000 or so clones; roughly 90% were seen once. V trimming: 3 bases; J trimming: 7 bases; junction bases outside the gene matches: 8. The length of the CDR3 is 13 residues. The germline V gene has CDR1 DFQATT and CDR2 SNEGSKA (reference sequence). This clone is a singleton in its sample. The chain joins TRBV20-1 to TRBJ1-2; 7 nucleotides match TRBD1. The sequencing input was peripheral blood. This clonotype originated in a human donor in a cohort sampled during active COVID-19. The CDR3 loop reads CSASLTGLGGYTF. The CDR3 DNA reads as TGCAGTGCTAGTCTGACAGGGTTAGGTGGCTACACCTTC.